The 12 T cell receptor beta chains in this list originate from one sample, sequenced in a study of technical replicates of blood from four donors listed by TCRdb under 2017. Libraries were constructed by the immunoSEQ multiplex PCR assay. The source is immuneACCESS, and TCRdb retained only in-frame sequences with V and J called. Part of the clones is not carried over; for the studies checked, unresolved V genes explain less than half of this, and the remainder is unexplained. The sample table lists around 92,000 clones, around 95% of them with a count of one. The leading ten clones occupy roughly 0.2% of the sample. Material: T cells isolated from PBMCs. The receptor source for this set is a human donor in good health.

The chain carries TRBV7-2 and TRBJ1-2, with D maybe TRBD1 (6 bases). Germline V CDR1 and CDR2: SGHTA, FQGNSA. The ends were cut back, 5 bases at V and 7 bases at J, with 11 bases in the middle. The CDR3 is 12 amino acids. CDR3 sequence reads: CASSVRGIGYTF. The CDR3 DNA is TGTGCCAGCAGCGTCAGGGGAATTGGCTACACCTTC.

This chain joins TRBV5-5 and TRBJ2-5, with TRBD2 as a possible D gene (5 bases). Germline V gene lookup returns CDR1 SGHKS and CDR2 YYEKEE (reference sequence). Trimming removed 4 bases at V and 3 bases at J, with 13 bases between. The CDR3 contains 14 residues. The chain's CDR3 is CASSPWTTKETQYF. The CDR3 coding sequence is TGTGCCAGCAGCCCTTGGACGACTAAAGAGACCCAGTACTTC.

The gene calls are TRBV7-9 and TRBJ2-1; a weak D match, TRBD2 (5 bases). This CDR3 is built from 11 residues. V lost 3 bases to trimming and J lost 12 bases, with 9 bases between them. The germline V gene encodes CDR1 SEHNR and CDR2 FQNEAQ (reference sequence). The CDR3 DNA reads as TGTGCCAGCAGCTTGCAGGCGGGGCAGTTCTTC. Translation: CASSLQAGQFF.

The chain carries TRBV27 and TRBJ2-7; D ambiguous. The V and J ends lost 2 bases and 5 bases respectively, with 16 bases between them. CDR1 MNHEY and CDR2 SMNVEV come from the germline V gene (reference sequence). The CDR3 totals 15 residues. The CDR3 loop is CASSLMKQRRNEQYF. CDR3 DNA sequence: TGTGCCAGCAGTTTAATGAAACAGAGAAGAAACGAGCAGTACTTC.

CDR3 protein: CASSFRGEQYF. CDR3 DNA sequence: TGTGCCAGCAGTTTTAGAGGCGAGCAGTACTTC. This chain uses TRBV28 with TRBJ2-7; D gene unclear. Germline values: CDR1 MDHEN, CDR2 SYDVKM. Deletions cut 3 bases from V and 6 bases from J, with 6 bases between. The CDR3 consists of 11 residues.

The chain is built from TRBV28 and TRBJ1-5, with 7 bases that match TRBD1. In germline, CDR1 is MDHEN, CDR2 SYDVKM. The length of the CDR3 is 17 residues. V trimming: 7 bases; J trimming: 4 bases; junction bases outside the gene matches: 16. The CDR3 loop reads CASTGGDIGQDNQPQHF. The CDR3 DNA reads TGTGCCAGCACCGGGGGCGATATCGGACAGGATAATCAGCCCCAGCATTTT.

In nucleotides, the CDR3 is TGTGCCATCAGTGACCTAGCGGGGGCCCTTCAAGAGACCCAGTACTTC. It encodes CAISDLAGALQETQYF. The chain recombines TRBV10-3 with TRBJ2-5; TRBD2 matches 10 bases. The V segment lost 3 bases and the J segment 2 bases; nucleotides outside the gene matches: 6. Per the germline V gene, CDR1 is ENHRY and CDR2 is SYGVKD. The CDR3 totals 16 residues.

V is TRBV5-1 and J is TRBJ2-7; 8 bases fit TRBD1. Germline V gene lookup returns CDR1 SGHRS and CDR2 YFSETQ. Trimming at V came to 4 bases and at J to 2 bases, leaving 5 bases not matched to a gene. The CDR3 totals 14 residues. CDR3 DNA: TGCGCCAGCAGCGTGGGACAGGCCGCCTACGAGCAGTACTTC. It translates to CASSVGQAAYEQYF.

This clone was seen only once. The chain uses TRBV18 and TRBJ1-2; tentative D call: TRBD1 (6 bases). V gave up 3 bases and J gave up 7 bases, with 12 bases separating them. The CDR3 runs 13 residues. From germline, CDR1 is KGHSH and CDR2 LQKENI. For the CDR3, the DNA is TGTGCCAGCTCACCCACAGGGCCTGTTGGCTACACCTTC. The encoded protein is CASSPTGPVGYTF. The full variable domain, completed using reference TRBV18 and TRBJ1-2, is NAGVMQNPRHLVRRRGQEARLRCSPMKGHSHVYWYRQLPEEGLKFMVYLQKENIIDESGMPKERFSAEFPKEGPSILRIQQVVRGDSAAYFCASSPTGPVGYTFGSGTRLTVV.

The V call is TRBV7-3, the J call TRBJ1-6; D gene uncertain. Germline V lookup: CDR1 SGHTA, CDR2 FQGTGA. This CDR3 spans 13 amino acids. The germline V and J ends were trimmed by 5 bases and 5 bases, with 7 bases remaining between them. This chain's CDR3 is CASSATNNSPLHF. CDR3 DNA sequence: TGTGCCAGCAGCGCGACTAATAATTCACCCCTCCACTTT.

This clone was picked up one time. The gene calls are TRBV5-1 and TRBJ1-5; tentatively, D is TRBD1 (5 bases). CDR3 length equals 15 residues. Germline lookup yields CDR1 SGHRS and CDR2 YFSETQ. Trimming stripped 0 bases from V and 4 bases from J, with 11 bases between. The CDR3 DNA reads as TGCGCCAGCAGCTTGGGGGGGGGAATGAATCAGCCCCAGCATTTT. It translates to CASSLGGGMNQPQHF.

The chain combines TRBV5-1 with TRBJ2-4; 10 bases are shared with TRBD2. Per germline, CDR1 SGHRS and CDR2 YFSETQ. CDR3 length: 15 amino acids. After removal of 1 base from V and 15 bases from J, the junction contained 13 bases not matched to a gene. The CDR3 DNA sequence: TGCGCCAGCAGCTTGACTAGCGGGACCTCCAAGGTATGGTACTTC. Translated: CASSLTSGTSKVWYF.